Shown below are 23 T cell receptor beta chains from a single sample sequenced in a study of blood T cell repertoires in COVID-19. Libraries were prepared by immunoSEQ multiplex PCR; TCRdb keeps only in-frame clonotypes and omits some of them. The data show 95,000 to 150,000 clones, 65% to 90% seen once. Material for sequencing was peripheral blood. These receptors were collected from a human donor in a cohort sampled during active COVID-19.

J is TRBJ1-1 and V is TRBV15; D is ambiguous. There are 14 residues in the CDR3. Deletions cut 6 bases from V and 4 bases from J, with 15 bases between. The germline V gene has CDR1 LNHNV and CDR2 YYDKDF (reference sequence). CDR3 region: CATSFLQAGTEAFF. As DNA, the CDR3 is TGTGCCACCAGTTTCCTTCAGGCTGGCACTGAAGCTTTCTTT. Full variable domain (missing parts from reference TRBV15 and TRBJ1-1): DAMVIQNPRYQVTQFGKPVTLSCSQTLNHNVMYWYQQKSSQAPKLLFHYYDKDFNNEADTPDNFQSRRPNTSFCFLDIRSPGLGDTAMYLCATSFLQAGTEAFFGQGTRLTVV.

In this sample, this clone turned up once. The CDR3 is CASSPPDRRGFF. The CDR3 nucleotides read TGTGCCAGCTCACCACCTGATAGACGCGGATTCTTC. The chain employs TRBV18 and TRBJ2-1; unclear D gene. Germline-derived CDR1 and CDR2 are KGHSH and LQKENI. The CDR3 spans 12 residues. Trimming stripped 0 bases from V and 16 bases from J, with 13 bases between.

This chain uses TRBV5-6 with TRBJ1-4; possible D gene TRBD1, 5 bases. V lost 6 bases and J lost 3, with 15 bases in between. The CDR3 consists of 15 residues. Germline CDR1 SGHDT, CDR2 YYEEEE. CDR3 in DNA: TGTGCCAGCAATTCCGCAGGAGGGGCTAATGAAAAACTGTTTTTT. Its translation is CASNSAGGANEKLFF.

The chain employs TRBV6-5 and TRBJ2-5; the match to TRBD1 covers 8 bases. The CDR3 totals 15 residues. Trimming at V came to 7 bases and at J to 5 bases, leaving 12 bases not matched to a gene. Germline CDR1 is MNHEY and CDR2 is SVGAGI. CDR3 bases: TGTGCCAGCACAGACAGGGGATCGGCGAAGGAGACCCAGTACTTC. It encodes CASTDRGSAKETQYF.

CDR3 residues: CASSPPGLSSTDTQYF. The CDR3 DNA sequence: TGTGCCAGCAGCCCCCCAGGACTATCTAGCACAGATACGCAGTATTTT. The chain links TRBV5-6 to TRBJ2-3; D possibly corresponds to TRBD2 (6 bases). CDR1 SGHDT and CDR2 YYEEEE come from the germline V gene. The CDR3 has 16 amino acids. The V gene lost 4 bases and the J gene lost 0 bases, with 15 bases spanning the gap. Combining the CDR3 with reference TRBV5-6 and TRBJ2-3 gives the whole variable domain DAGVTQSPTHLIKTRGQQVTLRCSPKSGHDTVSWYQQALGQGPQFIFQYYEEEERQRGNFPDRFSGHQFPNYSSELNVNALLLGDSALYLCASSPPGLSSTDTQYFGPGTRLTVL.

The V and J genes are TRBV5-1 and TRBJ2-5; 8 bases line up with TRBD2. Looked up from germline, CDR1 is SGHRS and CDR2 is YFSETQ. Trimming took 7 bases from V and 4 from J; bases not matched to a gene: 9. This CDR3 is 14 amino acids long. CDR3 nucleotide sequence: TGCGCCAGCCGAGACGGGGGGGCCAGAGAGACCCAGTACTTC. Amino acids: CASRDGGARETQYF.

This clone was observed a single time. The chain has TRBV6-5 and TRBJ2-5; D is ambiguous. Trimming shortened V by 4 bases and J by 4 bases, and 13 bases separated the two germline ends. CDR3 length: 14 amino acids. CDR1 and CDR2 (germline): MNHEY, SVGAGI. CDR3 coding DNA: TGTGCCAGCAGTTCCGCCGCCTACCCAGAGACCCAGTACTTC. Amino acids: CASSSAAYPETQYF.

This sequence joins TRBV6-4 and TRBJ2-3; 9 positions agree with TRBD2. Germline CDR1 is MRHNA and CDR2 is SNTAGT. After removal of 3 bases from V and 4 bases from J, the junction contained 5 bases not matched to a gene. This CDR3 has 15 amino acids. The CDR3 DNA reads as TGTGCCAGCAGTGAAATGCGGGGGGGCTCAGATACGCAGTATTTT. This sequence encodes CASSEMRGGSDTQYF.

This rearrangement joins TRBV25-1 to TRBJ2-2, with TRBD1 matching over 8 bases. The CDR3 covers 14 residues. V shed 8 bases, J shed 0 bases, and the junction held 2 bases outside the gene matches. Looked up from germline, CDR1 is MGHDK and CDR2 is SYGVNS. This CDR3 reads CASQQGANTGELFF. CDR3 coding DNA: TGTGCCAGCCAACAGGGGGCGAACACCGGGGAGCTGTTTTTT.

The chain carries TRBV4-1 and TRBJ1-1, with D perhaps matching TRBD1 (5 bases). V lost 4 bases, J lost 7 bases, and 10 bases lay in between. The CDR3 loop spans 12 amino acids. The germline gives CDR1 MGHRA, CDR2 YSYEKL. DNA of the CDR3: TGCGCCAGCAGCCCCCAAAGGGGTGAAGCTTTCTTT. It is translated as CASSPQRGEAFF.

The chain carries TRBV5-6 and TRBJ1-6; D is uncertain. V dropped 7 bases and J dropped 9 bases, with 11 bases sitting between them. Germline-derived CDR1 and CDR2 are SGHDT and YYEEEE. There are 12 residues in the CDR3. Here the CDR3 reads CASSLLSSPLHF. The CDR3 DNA reads TGTGCCAGCTCACTTTTATCTTCACCCCTCCACTTT.

This clone occurred a few times. This rearrangement joins TRBV3-1 (or the pseudogene TRBV3-2) to TRBJ1-2, with 9 bases identical to TRBD1. J gave up 8 bases and V 2 bases, and 6 bases lay outside the gene matches. Germline assignment: CDR1 LGHDT and CDR2 YNNKEL (reference sequence). The CDR3 loop spans 14 amino acids. The CDR3 loop is CASSQQQGAGGYTF. The DNA of the CDR3 is TGTGCCAGCAGCCAACAACAGGGGGCGGGCGGCTACACCTTC.

The chain uses TRBV2 and TRBJ2-3; tentative D call: TRBD1 (5 bases). Trimming left V 5 bases short and J 0 bases short, with 9 bases between. From germline, CDR1 is SNHLY and CDR2 FYNNEI. The CDR3 loop spans 14 amino acids. CDR3 sequence: CASSTRQSTDTQYF. CDR3 DNA sequence: TGTGCCAGCAGTACTCGACAGAGCACAGATACGCAGTATTTT.

This chain links TRBV25-1 with TRBJ2-1; TRBD2 agrees at 11 bases. Trimming at V came to 6 bases and at J to 9 bases, leaving 10 bases not matched to a gene. This CDR3 has 15 amino acids. Germline CDR1 reads MGHDK; CDR2 reads SYGVNS. The CDR3 DNA follows: TGTGCCAGCAGAGTACAGCTAGCGGGGGGAGGTGAGCAGTTCTTC. It specifies CASRVQLAGGGEQFF.

The CDR3 sequence: CASSLEGGDRPNTGELFF. The CDR3 DNA reads TGTGCCAGCAGCTTAGAGGGTGGGGACAGGCCCAACACCGGGGAGCTGTTTTTT. J is TRBJ2-2 and V is TRBV7-6; TRBD1 matches 8 bases. The germline CDR1 and CDR2 sequences are SGHVS and FNYEAQ. CDR3 length: 18 residues. V gave up 1 base and J gave up 2 bases; unmatched junction bases: 9.

The CDR3 loop reads CASSLGRGSYEQYF. The CDR3 DNA reads TGCGCCAGCAGCTTGGGGAGGGGCTCCTACGAGCAGTACTTC. The chain links TRBV5-1 to TRBJ2-7; D might be TRBD2 (6 bases). The CDR3 extends over 14 amino acids. Germline CDR1 is SGHRS and CDR2 is YFSETQ. V lost 0 bases and J 0 bases, leaving 7 bases between the germline ends.

The chain combines TRBV19 with TRBJ1-2, with 9 bases aligning to TRBD1. Germline CDR1 is LNHDA and CDR2 is SQIVND (reference sequence). This CDR3 contains 17 residues. V was pared by 3 bases and J by 7 bases, with 15 bases of the junction left unmatched. CDR3 residues: CASSMSGTGYSSGGYTF. The CDR3 DNA sequence: TGTGCCAGTAGTATGTCCGGGACAGGGTATTCGTCTGGTGGCTACACCTTC.

CDR3: CASRPGQGYNEQFF. The CDR3 region has the DNA TGTGCCAGCAGGCCGGGACAGGGGTACAATGAGCAGTTCTTC. V is TRBV11-1 and J is TRBJ2-1; 10 bases line up with TRBD1. V dropped 6 bases and J dropped 4; count of bases not matched to a gene: 3. Looked up from germline, CDR1 is SGHAT and CDR2 is FQDESV (reference sequence). This CDR3 spans 14 amino acids.

This clone was seen a single time. The chain is built from TRBV7-2 and TRBJ2-5; 11 nucleotides match TRBD1. Germline V gene data show CDR1 as SGHTA and CDR2 as FQGNSA. CDR3 length: 16 residues. V lost 5 bases and J lost 4; bases outside the gene matches: 9. The DNA of the CDR3 is TGTGCCAGCAGCAGCCGACGGACAGGGGGCGCAGAGACCCAGTACTTC. Translated: CASSSRRTGGAETQYF.

The chain has TRBV4-3 and TRBJ2-7, with 8 bases matching TRBD2. V dropped 1 base and J dropped 5; count of bases not matched to a gene: 4. Germline loops: CDR1 LGHNA, CDR2 YSLEER. The CDR3 has 14 residues. CDR3 in amino acids: CASSQAGGADEQYF. The CDR3 nucleotides are TGCGCCAGCAGCCAAGCGGGGGGGGCGGACGAGCAGTACTTC.

The chain carries TRBV7-9 and TRBJ1-2; maybe TRBD1 (5 bases). Trimming removed 0 bases from V and 3 bases from J, with 5 bases in between. This CDR3 contains 13 residues. CDR1 is SEHNR and CDR2 is FQNEAQ in the germline V gene (reference sequence). The CDR3 nucleotides read TGTGCCAGCAGCTTAGCCAGGGACTATGGCTACACCTTC. Translated, it gives CASSLARDYGYTF.

V gene TRBV6-5 combines with J gene TRBJ2-7; 8 bases align to TRBD2. Germline CDR1 and CDR2: MNHEY and SVGAGI. The CDR3 runs 15 residues. The V gene end was trimmed by 1 base and the J gene end by 4 bases; junction bases not matched to a gene: 6. The CDR3 is CASSYYGGARYEQYF. DNA for the CDR3: TGTGCCAGCAGTTACTACGGGGGGGCAAGGTACGAGCAGTACTTC.

V usage is TRBV11-3 and J usage is TRBJ1-2; D is undetermined. The germline V gene has CDR1 SGHNT and CDR2 YENEEA. The CDR3 runs 15 residues. Trimming left V 2 bases short and J 3 bases short, with 13 bases between. In DNA, the CDR3 is TGTGCCAGCAGCTTAACCCTTGGACTACACTATGGCTACACCTTC. Amino acids: CASSLTLGLHYGYTF.